Listed below are T cell receptor beta chains from one sample, sequenced in a study of Graves' ophthalmopathy and Graves' hyperthyroidism. One entry per CDR3 protein, called by TCRdb with MiXCR from the multiplex PCR reads. Here the sample spans some 370,000 distinct CDR3 sequences, approximately 18% being singletons. The specimen sequenced was peripheral blood. These receptors originate from an adult woman with stable Graves' hyperthyroidism. The CDR3 runs from the conserved cysteine through the conserved F or W. The D gene is left open where the match is weak. Clone size, where shown, is once, few, many, or a class for clones that have expanded.

j_gene: TRBJ2-5; abundance: many; v_gene: TRBV11-1; d_gene: TRBD2; len: 13; CDR3aa: CASGTSGLETQYF; CDR3nt: TGTGCCAGTGGGACTAGCGGACTGGAGACCCAGTACTTC
j_gene: TRBJ2-7; abundance: many; v_gene: TRBV28; d_gene: NA; len: 16; CDR3aa: CASSSTRQVGPSEQYF; CDR3nt: TGTGCCAGCAGTTCGACCCGACAGGTAGGCCCCTCAGAGCAGTACTTC
j_gene: TRBJ1-1; abundance: many; v_gene: TRBV27; d_gene: NA; len: 14; CDR3aa: CASSLTGSGTEAFF; CDR3nt: TGTGCCAGCAGTTTGACTGGGTCAGGGACTGAAGCTTTCTTT
j_gene: TRBJ1-1; abundance: few; v_gene: TRBV19; d_gene: NA; len: 10; CDR3aa: CAGEGPEAFF; CDR3nt: TGTGCCGGAGAGGGACCTGAAGCTTTCTTT
j_gene: TRBJ2-5; abundance: many; v_gene: TRBV10-3; d_gene: NA; len: 14; CDR3aa: CAISESGRRETQYF; CDR3nt: TGTGCCATCAGTGAGTCGGGACGGAGGGAGACCCAGTACTTC
j_gene: TRBJ1-1; abundance: many; v_gene: TRBV20-1; d_gene: NA; len: 15; CDR3aa: CSASSGFDLNTEAFF; CDR3nt: TGCAGTGCTAGTTCCGGGTTCGACCTGAACACTGAAGCTTTCTTT
j_gene: TRBJ2-7; abundance: NA; v_gene: TRBV6-2/TRBV6-3; d_gene: TRBD2; len: 16; CDR3aa: CASSTPGLAGNYEQYF; CDR3nt: TGTGCCAGCAGTACGCCGGGACTAGCGGGTAACTACGAGCAGTACTTC
j_gene: TRBJ2-4; abundance: many; v_gene: TRBV29-1; d_gene: NA; len: 11; CDR3aa: CSVEKGPGLYF; CDR3nt: TGCAGCGTTGAAAAGGGACCTGGTTTATACTTC
j_gene: TRBJ1-2; abundance: many; v_gene: TRBV29-1; d_gene: TRBD1; len: 11; CDR3aa: CSVTDRAGYTF; CDR3nt: TGCAGCGTTACGGACAGGGCTGGCTACACCTTC
j_gene: TRBJ2-7; abundance: many; v_gene: TRBV20-1; d_gene: TRBD2; len: 16; CDR3aa: CSARPGTSGNSYEQYF; CDR3nt: TGCAGTGCTAGACCTGGGACTAGCGGGAACTCCTACGAGCAGTACTTC
j_gene: TRBJ1-1; abundance: few; v_gene: TRBV6-1; d_gene: NA; len: 16; CDR3aa: CASSEVGAGANTEACF; CDR3nt: NA
j_gene: TRBJ1-3; abundance: NA; v_gene: TRBV11-2; d_gene: TRBD1; len: 17; CDR3aa: CASSLDGQAYSGNTIYF; CDR3nt: TGTGCCAGCAGCTTAGATGGACAGGCCTACTCTGGAAACACCATATATTTT
j_gene: TRBJ1-2; abundance: NA; v_gene: TRBV24-1; d_gene: NA; len: 13; CDR3aa: CATSDSADYGYTF; CDR3nt: TGTGCCACCAGTGACTCGGCCGACTATGGCTACACCTTC
j_gene: TRBJ1-2; abundance: many; v_gene: TRBV27; d_gene: TRBD1; len: 14; CDR3aa: CASSPDRVTYGYTF; CDR3nt: TGTGCCAGCAGTCCCGACAGGGTCACCTATGGCTACACCTTC
j_gene: TRBJ2-6; abundance: few; v_gene: TRBV3-1; d_gene: TRBD1; len: 17; CDR3aa: CASSPRDSNSGANVLTF; CDR3nt: TGTGCCAGCAGCCCCCGGGACAGCAACTCTGGGGCCAACGTCCTGACTTTC
j_gene: TRBJ1-5; abundance: many; v_gene: TRBV28; d_gene: NA; len: 13; CDR3aa: CASERTPNQPQHF; CDR3nt: TGTGCCAGCGAGAGGACACCGAATCAGCCCCAGCATTTT
j_gene: TRBJ2-5; abundance: many; v_gene: TRBV20-1; d_gene: NA; len: 13; CDR3aa: CSARDLVRETQYF; CDR3nt: TGCAGTGCTAGAGATCTGGTGCGTGAGACCCAGTACTTC
j_gene: TRBJ2-5; abundance: many; v_gene: TRBV7-3; d_gene: NA; len: 15; CDR3aa: CASSATGTKSETQYF; CDR3nt: TGTGCCAGCAGCGCCACCGGGACGAAATCGGAGACCCAGTACTTC
j_gene: TRBJ2-7; abundance: many; v_gene: TRBV11-2; d_gene: NA; len: 12; CDR3aa: CASSTAPYEQYF; CDR3nt: TGTGCCAGCAGCACCGCCCCCTACGAGCAGTACTTC
j_gene: TRBJ1-1; abundance: many; v_gene: TRBV5-1; d_gene: NA; len: 15; CDR3aa: CASSLAPGFGTEAFF; CDR3nt: TGCGCCAGCAGCTTGGCCCCAGGGTTCGGCACTGAAGCTTTCTTT
j_gene: TRBJ2-2; abundance: many; v_gene: TRBV10-3; d_gene: NA; len: 11; CDR3aa: CAIRSTGELFF; CDR3nt: TGTGCCATCAGGAGCACCGGGGAGCTGTTTTTT
j_gene: TRBJ2-7; abundance: few; v_gene: TRBV5-4; d_gene: TRBD2; len: 17; CDR3aa: CASSLARTSGRAYEQYF; CDR3nt: TGTGCCAGCAGCTTGGCCCGGACTAGCGGGAGGGCCTACGAGCAGTACTTC
j_gene: TRBJ2-5; abundance: NA; v_gene: TRBV28; d_gene: NA; len: 14; CDR3aa: CASSFETRQETQYF; CDR3nt: TGTGCCAGCAGTTTTGAGACACGCCAAGAGACCCAGTACTTC
j_gene: TRBJ1-1; abundance: many; v_gene: TRBV27; d_gene: NA; len: 15; CDR3aa: CASSRGVSANTEAFF; CDR3nt: TGTGCCAGCAGCAGGGGAGTTTCGGCGAACACTGAAGCTTTCTTT
j_gene: TRBJ2-7; abundance: many; v_gene: TRBV5-1; d_gene: TRBD1; len: 15; CDR3aa: CASSLAATGGYEQYF; CDR3nt: TGCGCCAGCAGCTTGGCAGCGACAGGGGGCTACGAGCAGTACTTC
j_gene: TRBJ1-1; abundance: many; v_gene: TRBV11-1; d_gene: NA; len: 16; CDR3aa: CASSLGVGMSGTEAFF; CDR3nt: TGTGCCAGCAGCTTAGGGGTGGGGATGAGTGGCACTGAAGCTTTCTTT
j_gene: TRBJ1-2; abundance: NA; v_gene: TRBV4-1; d_gene: TRBD1; len: 16; CDR3aa: CASSSPGQVKRFGYTF; CDR3nt: TGCGCCAGCAGCTCTCCGGGACAGGTTAAGCGATTTGGCTACACCTTC
j_gene: TRBJ2-2; abundance: many; v_gene: TRBV5-1; d_gene: NA; len: 15; CDR3aa: CASSRAGSNTGELFF; CDR3nt: TGCGCCAGCAGTAGAGCGGGTTCGAACACCGGGGAGCTGTTTTTT
j_gene: TRBJ1-6; abundance: many; v_gene: TRBV5-1; d_gene: NA; len: 14; CDR3aa: CASSLGTVGSPLHF; CDR3nt: TGCGCCAGCAGCCTAGGGACCGTGGGATCACCCCTCCACTTT
j_gene: TRBJ1-3; abundance: NA; v_gene: TRBV4-2; d_gene: TRBD1; len: 16; CDR3aa: CASSQKGTGSGNTIYF; CDR3nt: TGTGCCAGCAGCCAAAAAGGGACAGGCTCTGGAAACACCATATATTTT
j_gene: TRBJ2-7; abundance: few; v_gene: TRBV28; d_gene: NA; len: 13; CDR3aa: CASSFAPEGEQYF; CDR3nt: TGTGCCAGTAGCTTTGCCCCGGAGGGCGAGCAGTACTTC
j_gene: TRBJ2-2; abundance: many; v_gene: TRBV6-1; d_gene: NA; len: 12; CDR3aa: CASRGITGELFF; CDR3nt: TGTGCCAGCAGGGGCATCACCGGGGAGCTGTTTTTT
j_gene: TRBJ2-5; abundance: many; v_gene: TRBV24-1; d_gene: NA; len: 13; CDR3aa: CATSDHHGETQYF; CDR3nt: TGTGCCACCAGTGATCACCATGGGGAGACCCAGTACTTC
j_gene: TRBJ2-2; abundance: NA; v_gene: TRBV11-2; d_gene: TRBD1; len: 16; CDR3aa: CASRGGTGVGTGELFF; CDR3nt: TGTGCCAGCAGGGGGGGGACAGGGGTTGGCACCGGGGAGCTGTTTTTT
j_gene: TRBJ2-5; abundance: few; v_gene: TRBV19; d_gene: TRBD1; len: 15; CDR3aa: CASSGGQVAQETQYF; CDR3nt: TGTGCCAGTAGTGGTGGACAGGTCGCCCAAGAGACCCAGTACTTC
j_gene: TRBJ2-7; abundance: many; v_gene: TRBV7-2; d_gene: TRBD2; len: 14; CDR3aa: CASSLGREKGEQYF; CDR3nt: TGTGCCAGCAGCTTAGGGCGGGAGAAAGGCGAGCAGTACTTC